This T cell receptor beta chain was retrieved from a study of T cells expressing NK-cell markers. Background on the study: HCMV seropositivity marked seven of the eight sequenced donors; one was seronegative.

What made the TCR beta cDNA was 5'RACE template switching with UMIs. TCRdb reprocessed the 5' RACE reads; each CDR3 protein has one entry and no DNA is given. In all, the sample yields about 410,000 distinct CDR3 sequences. The CDR3 runs 14 residues. Germline CDR1 SGHDN, CDR2 FVKESK. The TCR sequence derives from a woman aged 45-60 years in good health. The chain is built from TRBV14 and TRBJ1-4. The sample taken for sequencing was blood T cells: a sorted CD56 or NKG2C T cell subset, CD4+ or CD8+ T cells, or bulk PBMC T cells (not recorded which). This chain's CDR3 is CASSQGRLNEKLFF.